This TCR beta chain was observed in a study of human T cells and chemical hapten exposure. Notes on the study in general: Patch test scores rose with PT1 expanded TCR counts, a positive correlation. Controls had significantly fewer large CDR3 similarity clusters than were formed by expanded TCRs.

The sample holds a few counts of this clonotype. Its antigen is not known. Regarding time point: patch test 1, 2 weeks after DPC sensitization. Documented treatment: therapeutic diphenylcyclopropenone sensitization with weekly scalp DPC. What the library attached to individual cDNA molecules were unique molecular identifiers. Authors' analysis steps: A per-sample median of about 96,000 TCRs was observed, with a range of about 20,000 to 690,600. TCRdb fed the RACE reads into MiXCR, producing one record per CDR3 protein. The V and J calls were not made by the authors but by TCRdb's processing. The repertoire holds under 200,000 distinct CDR3 sequences, with 13% to 15% as singletons. Germline V lookup: CDR1 SGHNT, CDR2 YYREEE (reference sequence). With 6 bases clipped from V and 4 bases from J, the junction kept 8 bases outside the gene matches. The CDR3 has 15 residues.

V is TRBV5-4 and J is TRBJ2-4, with TRBD1 matching over 9 bases. The material sequenced was whole blood, taken in connection with sensitization to the hapten diphenylcyclopropenone (DPC). The TCR comes from a woman in her thirties with alopecia areata. Some clones in this sample may be carry-over from other donors' samples. The CDR3 sequence: CASNSPGQGKNIQYF. The CDR3 nucleotides read TGTGCCAGCAACTCACCGGGACAGGGAAAAAACATTCAGTACTTC.